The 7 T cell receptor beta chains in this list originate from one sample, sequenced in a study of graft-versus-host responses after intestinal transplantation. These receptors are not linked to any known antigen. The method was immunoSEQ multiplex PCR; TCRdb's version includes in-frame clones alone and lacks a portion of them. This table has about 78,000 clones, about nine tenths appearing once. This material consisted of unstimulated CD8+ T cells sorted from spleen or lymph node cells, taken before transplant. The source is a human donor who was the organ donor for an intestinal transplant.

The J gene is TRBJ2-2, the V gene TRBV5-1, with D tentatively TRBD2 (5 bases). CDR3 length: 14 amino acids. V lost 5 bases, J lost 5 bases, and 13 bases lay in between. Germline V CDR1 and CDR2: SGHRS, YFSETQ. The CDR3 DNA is TGCGCCAGCAGAGAAAGAGGGCTTACCGGGGAGCTGTTTTTT. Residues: CASRERGLTGELFF. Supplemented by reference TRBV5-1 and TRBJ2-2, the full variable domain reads KAGVTQTPRYLIKTRGQQVTLSCSPISGHRSVSWYQQTPGQGLQFLFEYFSETQRNKGNFPGRFSGRQFSNSRSEMNVSTLELGDSALYLCASRERGLTGELFFGEGSRLTVL.

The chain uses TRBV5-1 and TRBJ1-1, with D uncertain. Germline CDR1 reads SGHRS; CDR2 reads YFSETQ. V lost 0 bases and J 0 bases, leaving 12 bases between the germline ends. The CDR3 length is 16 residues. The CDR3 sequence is CASSLAGEILNTEAFF. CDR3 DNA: TGCGCCAGCAGCTTGGCCGGTGAGATTTTGAACACTGAAGCTTTCTTT. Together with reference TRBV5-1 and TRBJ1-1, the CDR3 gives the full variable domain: KAGVTQTPRYLIKTRGQQVTLSCSPISGHRSVSWYQQTPGQGLQFLFEYFSETQRNKGNFPGRFSGRQFSNSRSEMNVSTLELGDSALYLCASSLAGEILNTEAFFGQGTRLTVV.

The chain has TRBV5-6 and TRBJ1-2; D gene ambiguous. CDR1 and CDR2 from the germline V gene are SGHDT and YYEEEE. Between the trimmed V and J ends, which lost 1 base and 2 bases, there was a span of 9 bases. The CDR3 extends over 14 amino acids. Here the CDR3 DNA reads TGTGCCAGCAGCTTGAATACGGGGAACTATGGCTACACCTTC. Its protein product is CASSLNTGNYGYTF. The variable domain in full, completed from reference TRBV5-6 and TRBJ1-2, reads DAGVTQSPTHLIKTRGQQVTLRCSPKSGHDTVSWYQQALGQGPQFIFQYYEEEERQRGNFPDRFSGHQFPNYSSELNVNALLLGDSALYLCASSLNTGNYGYTFGSGTRLTVV.

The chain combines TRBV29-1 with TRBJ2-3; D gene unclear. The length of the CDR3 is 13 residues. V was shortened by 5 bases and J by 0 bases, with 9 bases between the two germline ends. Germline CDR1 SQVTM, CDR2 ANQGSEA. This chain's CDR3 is CSVLLESTDTQYF. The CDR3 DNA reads TGCAGCGTTCTTTTGGAAAGCACAGATACGCAGTATTTT.

As DNA, the CDR3 is TGTGCCAGTAGGATCCTGACAGGGGCCTTGAACACTGAAGCTTTCTTT. Its protein is CASRILTGALNTEAFF. The chain has TRBV19 and TRBJ1-1; 8 bases fit TRBD1. V lost 6 bases to trimming and J lost 0 bases; unmatched junction nucleotides: 9. Germline V gene data show CDR1 as LNHDA and CDR2 as SQIVND (reference sequence). The CDR3 loop spans 16 amino acids.

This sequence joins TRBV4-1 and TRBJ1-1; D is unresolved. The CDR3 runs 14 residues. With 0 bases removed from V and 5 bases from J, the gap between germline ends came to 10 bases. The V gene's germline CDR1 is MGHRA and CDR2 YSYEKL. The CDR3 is CASSQEGLRTEAFF. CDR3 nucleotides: TGCGCCAGCAGCCAAGAAGGGCTACGGACTGAAGCTTTCTTT.

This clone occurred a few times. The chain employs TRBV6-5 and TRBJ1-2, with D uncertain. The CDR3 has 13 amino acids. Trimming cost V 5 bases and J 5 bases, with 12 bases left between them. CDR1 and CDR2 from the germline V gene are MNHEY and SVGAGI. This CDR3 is CASSEGPIYGYTF. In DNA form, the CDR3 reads TGTGCCAGCAGTGAAGGGCCGATATATGGCTACACCTTC.